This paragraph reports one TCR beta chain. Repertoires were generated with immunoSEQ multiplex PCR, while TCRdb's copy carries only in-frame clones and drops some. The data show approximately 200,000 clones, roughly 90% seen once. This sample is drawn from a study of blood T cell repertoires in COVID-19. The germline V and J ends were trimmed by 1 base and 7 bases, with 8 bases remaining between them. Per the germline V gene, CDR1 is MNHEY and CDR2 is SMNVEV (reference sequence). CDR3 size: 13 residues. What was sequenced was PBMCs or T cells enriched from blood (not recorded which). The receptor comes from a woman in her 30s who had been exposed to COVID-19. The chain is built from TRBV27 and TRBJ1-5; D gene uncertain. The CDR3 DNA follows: TGTGCCAGCAGTTTATTCTCGGGGCAGCCCCAGCATTTT. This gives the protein CASSLFSGQPQHF.